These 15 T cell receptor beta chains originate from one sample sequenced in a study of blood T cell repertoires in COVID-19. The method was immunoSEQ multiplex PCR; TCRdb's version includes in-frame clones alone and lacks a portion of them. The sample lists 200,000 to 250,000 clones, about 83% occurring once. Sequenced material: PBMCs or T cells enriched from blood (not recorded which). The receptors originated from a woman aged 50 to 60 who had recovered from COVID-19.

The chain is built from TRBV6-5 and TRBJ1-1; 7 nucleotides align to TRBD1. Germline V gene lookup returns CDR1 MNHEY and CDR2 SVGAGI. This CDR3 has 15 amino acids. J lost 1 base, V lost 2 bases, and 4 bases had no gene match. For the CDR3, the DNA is TGTGCCAGCAGTTACATCGGGACAGAGAACACTGAAGCTTTCTTT. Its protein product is CASSYIGTENTEAFF.

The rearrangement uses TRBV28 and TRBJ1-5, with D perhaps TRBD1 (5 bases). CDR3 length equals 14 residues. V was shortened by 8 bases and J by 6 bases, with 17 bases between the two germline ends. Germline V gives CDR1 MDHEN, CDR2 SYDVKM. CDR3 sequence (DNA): TGTGCCAGCGGGGTGGGGGGAAGTGCTCAGCCCCAGCATTTT. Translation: CASGVGGSAQPQHF.

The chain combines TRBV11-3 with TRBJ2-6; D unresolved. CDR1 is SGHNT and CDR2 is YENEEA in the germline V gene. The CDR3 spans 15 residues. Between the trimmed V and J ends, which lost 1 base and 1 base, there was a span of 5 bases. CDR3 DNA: TGTGCCAGCAGCTTAGGAGTATCTGGGGCCAACGTCCTGACTTTC. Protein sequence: CASSLGVSGANVLTF.

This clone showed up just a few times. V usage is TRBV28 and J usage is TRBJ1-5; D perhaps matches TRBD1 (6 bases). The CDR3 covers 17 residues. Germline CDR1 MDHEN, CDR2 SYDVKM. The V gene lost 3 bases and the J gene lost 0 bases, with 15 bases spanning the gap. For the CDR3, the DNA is TGTGCCAGCAGTTTCCCTTGGGACACCCCTAGCAATCAGCCCCAGCATTTT. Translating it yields CASSFPWDTPSNQPQHF.

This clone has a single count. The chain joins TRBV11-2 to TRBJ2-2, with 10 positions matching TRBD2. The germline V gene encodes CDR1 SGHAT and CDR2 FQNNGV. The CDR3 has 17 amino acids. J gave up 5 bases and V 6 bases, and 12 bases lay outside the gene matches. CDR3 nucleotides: TGTGCCAGCAGTTCACAGTTAGCGGGAGGATCTACCGGGGAGCTGTTTTTT. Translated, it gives CASSSQLAGGSTGELFF.

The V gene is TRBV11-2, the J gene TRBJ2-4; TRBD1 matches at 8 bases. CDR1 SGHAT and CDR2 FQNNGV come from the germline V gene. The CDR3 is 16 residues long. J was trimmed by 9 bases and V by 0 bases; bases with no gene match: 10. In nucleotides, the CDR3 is TGTGCCAGCAGCTTAGATAGTAGGGCAGGGACAGGCATTCAGTACTTC. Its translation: CASSLDSRAGTGIQYF.

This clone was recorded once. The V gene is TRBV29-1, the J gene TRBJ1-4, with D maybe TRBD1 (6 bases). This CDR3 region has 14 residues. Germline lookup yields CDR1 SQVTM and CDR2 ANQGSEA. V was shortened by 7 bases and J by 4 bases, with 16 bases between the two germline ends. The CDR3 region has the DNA TGCAGCGCCAACACAGGGACGTTTAATGAAAAACTGTTTTTT. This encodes CSANTGTFNEKLFF.

The CDR3, as DNA: TGTGCCTGGAGTCCTAGCGGGAGAGGGGAGACCCAGTACTTC. It translates to CAWSPSGRGETQYF. This sequence joins TRBV30 and TRBJ2-5, with 10 bases lining up with TRBD2. The V and J ends lost 2 bases and 5 bases, in that order; junction bases with no gene match: 5. The CDR3 has 14 amino acids. Germline V gene lookup returns CDR1 GTSNPN and CDR2 SVGIG (reference sequence).

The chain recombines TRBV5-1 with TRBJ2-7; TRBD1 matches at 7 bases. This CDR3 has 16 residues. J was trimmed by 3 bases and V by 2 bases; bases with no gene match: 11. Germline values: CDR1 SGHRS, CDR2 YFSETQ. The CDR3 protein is CASSLTGTVLIYEQYF. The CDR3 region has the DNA TGCGCCAGCAGCTTAACCGGGACAGTGCTTATCTACGAGCAGTACTTC.

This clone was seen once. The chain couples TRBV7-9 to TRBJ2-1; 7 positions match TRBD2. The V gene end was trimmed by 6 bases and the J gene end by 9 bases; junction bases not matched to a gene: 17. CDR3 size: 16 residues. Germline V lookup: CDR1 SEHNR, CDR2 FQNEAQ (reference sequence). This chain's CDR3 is CASSYTPGLTGSEQFF. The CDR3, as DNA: TGTGCCAGCAGTTACACGCCGGGACTAACGGGCTCTGAGCAGTTCTTC.

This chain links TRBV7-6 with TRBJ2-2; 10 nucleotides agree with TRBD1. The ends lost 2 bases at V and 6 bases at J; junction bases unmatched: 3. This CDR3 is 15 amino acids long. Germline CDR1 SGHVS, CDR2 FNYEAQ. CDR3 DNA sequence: TGTGCCAGCAGCTTACAAGACAGGGGGCCCGGGGAGCTGTTTTTT. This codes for CASSLQDRGPGELFF. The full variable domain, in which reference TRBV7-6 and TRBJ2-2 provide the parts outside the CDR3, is GAGVSQSPRYKVTKRGQDVALRCDPISGHVSLYWYRQALGQGPEFLTYFNYEAQQDKSGLPNDRFSAERPEGSISTLTIQRTEQRDSAMYRCASSLQDRGPGELFFGEGSRLTVL.

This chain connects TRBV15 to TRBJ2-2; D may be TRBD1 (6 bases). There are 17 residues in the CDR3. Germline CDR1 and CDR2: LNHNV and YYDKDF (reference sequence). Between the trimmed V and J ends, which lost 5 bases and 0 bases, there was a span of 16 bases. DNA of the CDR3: TGTGCCACCAGCGTACAGCCGGGACAAACGAACACCGGGGAGCTGTTTTTT. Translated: CATSVQPGQTNTGELFF.

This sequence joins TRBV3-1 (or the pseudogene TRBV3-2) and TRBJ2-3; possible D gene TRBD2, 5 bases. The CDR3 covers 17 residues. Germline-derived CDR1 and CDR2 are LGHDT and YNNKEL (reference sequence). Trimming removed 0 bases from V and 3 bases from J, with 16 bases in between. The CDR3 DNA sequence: TGTGCCAGCAGCCAAGAGCTAGGTTCCATAGCGACAGATACGCAGTATTTT. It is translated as CASSQELGSIATDTQYF.

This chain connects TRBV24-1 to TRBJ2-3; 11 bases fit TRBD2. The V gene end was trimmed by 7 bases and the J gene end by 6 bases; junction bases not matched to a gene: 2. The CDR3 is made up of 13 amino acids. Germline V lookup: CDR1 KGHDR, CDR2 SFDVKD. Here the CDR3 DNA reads TGTGCCACCAGAGGGACTAGCGGCGATACGCAGTATTTT. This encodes CATRGTSGDTQYF.

The CDR3 region has the DNA TGTGCCAGTAGTATTGACAGGGGCAATCAGCCCCAGCATTTT. Translated: CASSIDRGNQPQHF. V usage is TRBV19 and J usage is TRBJ1-5, with 7 bases aligning to TRBD1. CDR3 length equals 14 residues. V shed 3 bases, J shed 2 bases, and the junction held 1 base outside the gene matches. CDR1 is LNHDA, CDR2 SQIVND, per germline (reference sequence).